Listed here is a single TCR beta chain. Its cognate antigen is unknown. The sample comes from a study of cytomegalovirus exposure and HLA in healthy donors. PCR used 60 Vbeta primers and 13 Jbeta primers. Method: immunoSEQ multiplex PCR; TCRdb's copy keeps in-frame clones and lacks some. This repertoire shows roughly 100,000 clones, 75% to 85% found once; its top ten account for 5.5% to 7%. The study's findings and limits: Among immune exposure information, only CMV serostatus was available.

The TCR was taken from a man aged 18 to 30 in good health and CMV-seronegative. Source material: PBMCs.

CDR3 DNA sequence: TGTGCCAGCCTTCGTTCACTGGGACTAAACTATGGCTACACCTTC. This translates into CASLRSLGLNYGYTF. The V and J genes are TRBV28 and TRBJ1-2; tentative D call: TRBD1 (5 bases). Between the trimmed V and J ends, which lost 8 bases and 2 bases, there was a span of 18 bases. The CDR3 is 15 amino acids. Germline V gene sequence: CDR1 MDHEN, CDR2 SYDVKM.